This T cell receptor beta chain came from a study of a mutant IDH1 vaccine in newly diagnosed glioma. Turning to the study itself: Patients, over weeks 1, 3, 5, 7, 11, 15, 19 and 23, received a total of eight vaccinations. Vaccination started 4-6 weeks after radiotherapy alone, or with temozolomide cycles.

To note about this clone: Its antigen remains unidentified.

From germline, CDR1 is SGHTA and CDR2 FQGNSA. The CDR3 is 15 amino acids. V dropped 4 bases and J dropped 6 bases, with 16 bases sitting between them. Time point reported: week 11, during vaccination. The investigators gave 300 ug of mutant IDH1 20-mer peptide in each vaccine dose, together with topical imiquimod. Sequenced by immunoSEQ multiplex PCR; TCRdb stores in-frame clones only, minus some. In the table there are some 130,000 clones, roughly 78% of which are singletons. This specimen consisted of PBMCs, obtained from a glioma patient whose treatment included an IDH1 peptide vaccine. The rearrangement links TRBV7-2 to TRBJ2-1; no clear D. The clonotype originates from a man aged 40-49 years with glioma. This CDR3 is CASSSWTTLGNEQFF. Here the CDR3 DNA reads TGTGCCAGCAGCTCTTGGACGACGTTGGGCAATGAGCAGTTCTTC. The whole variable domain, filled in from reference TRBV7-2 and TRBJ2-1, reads GAGVSQSPSNKVTEKGKDVELRCDPISGHTALYWYRQSLGQGLEFLIYFQGNSAPDKSGLPSDRFSAERTGGSVSTLTIQRTQQEDSAVYLCASSSWTTLGNEQFFGPGTRLTVL.